This entry lists 3 T cell receptor beta chains sequenced from one sample in a study of cytomegalovirus exposure and HLA in healthy donors. A multiplex PCR was run with 60 Vbeta primers and 13 Jbeta primers. Profiling relied on immunoSEQ multiplex PCR, and the TCRdb table lists in-frame clones only, not all of them. The data contain around 100,000 clones, about 79% of them singletons. Source material: PBMCs. These receptors were taken from a woman between 18 and 29 years old in good health and CMV-seropositive.

This chain joins TRBV9 and TRBJ1-2; TRBD1 might be the D (5 bases). V lost 3 bases, J lost 0 bases, and 9 bases lay in between. This CDR3 has 14 residues. Germline-derived CDR1 and CDR2 are SGDLS and YYNGEE. CDR3 region: CASSARTTNYGYTF. CDR3 nucleotides: TGTGCCAGCAGCGCGCGGACAACTAACTATGGCTACACCTTC.

The rearrangement uses TRBV7-3 and TRBJ2-1; D is perhaps TRBD1 (5 bases). The CDR3 sequence is 11 residues long. Germline V CDR1 and CDR2: SGHTA, FQGTGA. V was cut by 5 bases and J by 7 bases, with 6 bases left in between. This chain's CDR3 is CASSAGNEQFF. In nucleotides, the CDR3 is TGTGCCAGCAGCGCAGGGAATGAGCAGTTCTTC.

This chain connects TRBV18 to TRBJ2-7; TRBD2 matches 7 bases. V was pared by 3 bases and J by 3 bases, with 8 bases of the junction left unmatched. The CDR3 contains 15 residues. Germline CDR1 reads KGHSH; CDR2 reads LQKENI. The CDR3 DNA sequence: TGTGCCAGCTCACCGGCGGGGGAGCTCCTCTACGAGCAGTACTTC. It yields the protein CASSPAGELLYEQYF.